These 28 T cell receptor beta chains came from one sample sequenced in a study of response to subunit inactivated influenza vaccine. TCRdb called the RT-PCR reads again in MiXCR, with one record for every CDR3 protein. The sample has over 400,000 distinct CDR3 sequences, about an eighth seen once. The sample in question was PBMCs from blood, obtained roughly 48 days after vaccination. These receptor sequences come from a man in his forties or fifties who received an inactivated influenza vaccine.

This clonotype appeared a few times. The junction and the germline gene differ at one end; a read error may be behind it. The chain carries TRBV7-7 and TRBJ2-1, with 10 bases matching TRBD2. The CDR3 totals 16 residues. The germline V gene encodes CDR1 SSHAT and CDR2 FNYEAQ (reference sequence). This chain's CDR3 is CASSLGSGGPHNEQFF. The CDR3, as DNA: TGTGCTAGCAGCTTAGGTAGCGGGGGGCCCCACAATGAGCAGTTCTTC.

Many counts were recorded for this clonotype. The chain uses TRBV20-1 and TRBJ1-1, with a tentative D call TRBD1 (6 bases). CDR1 is DFQATT and CDR2 is SNEGSKA in the germline V gene (reference sequence). V gave up 5 bases and J gave up 11 bases, with 21 bases separating them. The CDR3 sequence is 13 residues long. CDR3 sequence: CSAARTSGAGAFF. The CDR3 DNA sequence: TGCAGTGCTGCCCGAACGTCGGGGGCTGGGGCTTTCTTT.

The sample holds a few counts of this clonotype. The chain recombines TRBV6-1 with TRBJ2-7; unclear D gene. V dropped 6 bases and J dropped 2 bases, with 14 bases sitting between them. Germline loops: CDR1 MNHNS, CDR2 SASEGT. CDR3 length: 14 residues. Here the CDR3 reads CASSHLTVAYEQYF. The DNA for the CDR3 is TGTGCCAGCAGCCACCTGACTGTGGCCTACGAGCAGTACTTC.

This clonotype showed up many times. The gene calls are TRBV29-1 and TRBJ1-1; D may be TRBD1 (6 bases). There are 15 residues in the CDR3. CDR1 is SQVTM and CDR2 is ANQGSEA in the germline V gene. Between the trimmed V and J ends, which lost 4 bases and 1 base, there was a span of 16 bases. The CDR3 nucleotides read TGCAGCGTTGTGCAAACAGGGCTTGGGAACACTGAAGCTTTCTTT. Encoded protein: CSVVQTGLGNTEAFF. The full variable domain, completed using reference TRBV29-1 and TRBJ1-1, is SAVISQKPSRDICQRGTSLTIQCQVDSQVTMMFWYRQQPGQSLTLIATANQGSEATYESGFVIDKFPISRPNLTFSTLTVSNMSPEDSSIYLCSVVQTGLGNTEAFFGQGTRLTVV.

In this sample, this clonotype turned up a few times. V and J are TRBV11-2 and TRBJ2-5; 13 bases are shared with TRBD2. This CDR3 region has 19 residues. Per germline, CDR1 SGHAT and CDR2 FQNNGV. The ends lost 0 bases at V and 5 bases at J; junction bases unmatched: 12. The CDR3 here is CASSLDPPGTSGKLETQYF. In DNA form, the CDR3 reads TGTGCCAGCAGCTTAGATCCGCCCGGGACTAGCGGGAAACTGGAGACCCAGTACTTC.

The rearrangement links TRBV6-5 to TRBJ2-5, with 11 bases fitting TRBD2. Germline V gene sequence: CDR1 MNHEY, CDR2 SVGAGI. Germline trimming cut 2 bases from V and 1 base from J; bases unmatched to any gene: 3. The CDR3 is 16 amino acids. CDR3 in DNA: TGTGCCAGCAGTTACGGCGGACTAGCGGGCCAAGAGACCCAGTACTTC. Its translation is CASSYGGLAGQETQYF.

The J gene is TRBJ2-5, the V gene TRBV11-2; D may be TRBD2 (5 bases). The CDR3 runs 13 residues. V was clipped by 1 base and J by 9 bases, with 12 bases between them. The germline V gene has CDR1 SGHAT and CDR2 FQNNGV. This CDR3 reads CASSLGAGGPQYF. The CDR3 region has the DNA TGTGCCAGCAGCTTAGGTGCGGGCGGACCCCAGTACTTC. The full variable domain, its missing parts supplied by reference TRBV11-2 and TRBJ2-5, is EAGVAQSPRYKIIEKRQSVAFWCNPISGHATLYWYQQILGQGPKLLIQFQNNGVVDDSQLPKDRFSAERLKGVDSTLKIQPAKLEDSAVYLCASSLGAGGPQYFGPGTRLLVL.

This clonotype was observed many times. The rearrangement links TRBV12-3 or TRBV12-4 to TRBJ2-1; 8 positions agree with TRBD2. This CDR3 contains 16 residues. V was clipped by 6 bases and J by 6 bases; unmatched bases: 13. The CDR3: CASSSTGLGRSNEQFF. CDR3 DNA: TGTGCCAGCAGCTCTACGGGACTAGGCCGTAGCAATGAGCAGTTCTTC.

This clonotype occurred a few times. This chain uses TRBV20-1 with TRBJ2-3; tentatively, D is TRBD2 (6 bases). V lost 6 bases and J lost 2, with 15 bases in between. This CDR3 comprises 14 residues. Germline CDR1 DFQATT, CDR2 SNEGSKA (reference sequence). Here the CDR3 reads CSAPAGGTTDTQYF. The CDR3 nucleotides are TGCAGTGCCCCAGCCGGGGGTACCACAGATACGCAGTATTTT.

In this sample, this clonotype turned up a few times. The rearrangement links TRBV27 to TRBJ1-6; D unresolved. Germline assignment: CDR1 MNHEY and CDR2 SMNVEV (reference sequence). This CDR3 spans 16 amino acids. The V end was cut by 3 bases, the J end by 8 bases, with 17 bases between. The CDR3 DNA reads as TGTGCCAGCAGTTTGACCGCCCCGTGGACTTATTCACCCCTCCACTTT. Protein: CASSLTAPWTYSPLHF.

This chain joins TRBV4-3 and TRBJ2-5; TRBD2 matches 7 bases. From germline, CDR1 is LGHNA and CDR2 YSLEER. CDR3 length equals 14 residues. Trimming removed 4 bases from V and 3 bases from J; junction bases left unmatched: 5. The CDR3 nucleotides read TGCGCCAGCAGCCGACAAAGCGGGGAAGAGACCCAGTACTTC. It translates to CASSRQSGEETQYF.

This clonotype was recorded at least ten times. The genes are TRBV12-3 or TRBV12-4 and TRBJ2-1; 8 nucleotides line up with TRBD1. The CDR3 contains 13 residues. V shed 6 bases, J shed 12 bases, and the junction held 10 bases outside the gene matches. The chain's CDR3 is CASSRNQGAGQFF. In nucleotides, the CDR3 is TGTGCCAGCAGCCGAAACCAGGGGGCGGGGCAGTTCTTC.

This clonotype was seen at least ten times. The V and J genes are TRBV10-3 and TRBJ1-2; a possible D gene is TRBD1 (5 bases). V lost 8 bases and J lost 7, with 20 bases in between. Germline V lookup: CDR1 ENHRY, CDR2 SYGVKD. This CDR3 is built from 14 residues. The CDR3 loop reads CAIGTGGSSVGYTF. The DNA for the CDR3 is TGTGCCATCGGAACAGGAGGCTCCTCCGTTGGCTACACCTTC.

This clonotype came up a few times. The rearrangement links TRBV14 to TRBJ2-1; no reliable D call. The CDR3 sequence is 12 residues long. From germline, CDR1 is SGHDN and CDR2 FVKESK. The V and J ends lost 6 bases and 8 bases respectively, with 11 bases between them. The CDR3, as DNA: TGTGCCAGCAGTCGATTTGCGTATGAGCAGTTCTTC. Amino acids: CASSRFAYEQFF.

This clonotype was recorded a few times. Here the CDR3 reads CASSLELGPVTQYF. CDR3 DNA: TGTGCCAGCAGCTTAGAATTGGGCCCCGTGACCCAGTACTTC. This chain links TRBV7-2 with TRBJ2-5; D gene ambiguous. The germline V gene encodes CDR1 SGHTA and CDR2 FQGNSA. The CDR3 consists of 14 residues. With 1 base removed from V and 7 bases from J, the gap between germline ends came to 13 bases.

The rearrangement uses TRBV9 and TRBJ1-2; D unclear. Germline assignment: CDR1 SGDLS and CDR2 YYNGEE. The CDR3 consists of 14 residues. V lost 3 bases and J 5 bases, leaving 14 bases between the germline ends. The CDR3 spells CASSGRTSGYGYTF. CDR3 DNA: TGTGCCAGCAGCGGGCGTACCAGTGGATATGGCTACACCTTC. The full variable domain, with the rest looked up from reference TRBV9 and TRBJ1-2, is DSGVTQTPKHLITATGQRVTLRCSPRSGDLSVYWYQQSLDQGLQFLIQYYNGEERAKGNILERFSAQQFPDLHSELNLSSLELGDSALYFCASSGRTSGYGYTFGSGTRLTVV.

This chain connects TRBV5-6 to TRBJ2-2, with 7 bases lining up with TRBD1. Germline assignment: CDR1 SGHDT and CDR2 YYEEEE. Losses at the gene ends were 4 bases for V and 5 bases for J; bases not matched to a gene: 8. There are 15 residues in the CDR3. The CDR3 nucleotides read TGTGCCAGCAGCCTGACAGGGATCTCGACCGGGGAGCTGTTTTTT. It is translated as CASSLTGISTGELFF.

CDR3 sequence (DNA): TGTGCCAGCAGTTACTCGAGAGGGATCGGGAGAATGGGCAATGAGCAGTTCTTC. Protein: CASSYSRGIGRMGNEQFF. The chain couples TRBV6-2 or TRBV6-3 to TRBJ2-1, with TRBD2 as a possible D gene (6 bases). Trimming removed 0 bases from V and 6 bases from J, with 21 bases in between. The CDR3 has 18 amino acids. Germline loops: CDR1 MNHEY, CDR2 SVGEGT.

V and J are TRBV5-1 and TRBJ2-7, with 7 bases fitting TRBD1. This CDR3 is built from 13 residues. J lost 6 bases, V lost 8 bases, and 11 bases had no gene match. Germline assignment: CDR1 SGHRS and CDR2 YFSETQ. CDR3 coding DNA: TGCGCCAGTACACCCTCGACAGGGACCGAGCAGTACTTC. Amino acids: CASTPSTGTEQYF. Full variable domain (remainder filled in from reference TRBV5-1 and TRBJ2-7): KAGVTQTPRYLIKTRGQQVTLSCSPISGHRSVSWYQQTPGQGLQFLFEYFSETQRNKGNFPGRFSGRQFSNSRSEMNVSTLELGDSALYLCASTPSTGTEQYFGPGTRLTVT.

The DNA of the CDR3 is TGTGCCAGCAGCTTAGACACCTTCCAAGAGACCCAGTACTTC. This translates into CASSLDTFQETQYF. J is TRBJ2-5 and V is TRBV7-8; D gene unclear. V was pared by 1 base and J by 1 base, with 7 bases between. Germline CDR1 SGHVS, CDR2 FQNEAQ. This CDR3 is built from 14 residues.

There are many counts of this clonotype. One end of the junction varies from germline; a read error may be responsible. The rearrangement joins TRBV10-3 to TRBJ2-1; TRBD2 matches 10 bases. The CDR3 is 16 residues long. Germline V gives CDR1 ENHRY, CDR2 SYGVKD. The CDR3 here is CAIGDRPSGGLDEQFF. DNA for the CDR3: TGTGCCATCGGTGATCGACCTAGCGGGGGTCTGGATGAGCAGTTCTTC.

This chain connects TRBV12-3 or TRBV12-4 to TRBJ2-6; 8 positions agree with TRBD1. V lost 5 bases and J lost 2; bases outside the gene matches: 8. The length of the CDR3 is 17 residues. This CDR3 is CASSTYPGGAGANVLTF. CDR3 in DNA: TGTGCCAGCAGTACGTACCCAGGGGGCGCTGGGGCCAACGTCCTGACTTTC.

The table lists this clonotype with a few counts. The chain employs TRBV7-2 and TRBJ1-1; perhaps TRBD1 as D (6 bases). The CDR3 loop spans 15 amino acids. The V end lost 5 bases, the J end lost 0 bases, and 13 bases lay between the germline ends. In germline, CDR1 is SGHTA, CDR2 FQGNSA. CDR3 nucleotide sequence: TGTGCCAGCAGCGACCAAGGGGGAATGAACACTGAAGCTTTCTTT. This sequence encodes CASSDQGGMNTEAFF.

J is TRBJ2-1 and V is TRBV30; D perhaps matches TRBD2 (5 bases). CDR3 length: 15 residues. The germline V gene encodes CDR1 GTSNPN and CDR2 SVGIG (reference sequence). Deletions cut 0 bases from V and 4 bases from J, with 13 bases between. The DNA of the CDR3 is TGTGCCTGGAGTGTCTGGGAGCGCGTATACAATGAGCAGTTCTTC. Translating gives CAWSVWERVYNEQFF. Full variable domain (outside the CDR3, taken from reference TRBV30 and TRBJ2-1): SQTIHQWPATLVQPVGSPLSLECTVEGTSNPNLYWYRQAAGRGLQLLFYSVGIGQISSEVPQNLSASRPQDRQFILSSKKLLLSDSGFYLCAWSVWERVYNEQFFGPGTRLTVL.

The chain combines TRBV12-3 or TRBV12-4 with TRBJ1-2; D is perhaps TRBD1 (5 bases). CDR3 length: 14 amino acids. V was cut by 8 bases and J by 4 bases, with 17 bases left in between. As DNA, the CDR3 is TGTGCCAGCCCAACCCCCGGCAGGGCCTATGGCTACACCTTC. Translation gives CASPTPGRAYGYTF.

The genes are TRBV10-3 and TRBJ2-2, with a tentative D call TRBD2 (5 bases). Looked up from germline, CDR1 is ENHRY and CDR2 is SYGVKD. Trimming removed 6 bases from V and 5 bases from J, with 13 bases in between. The length of the CDR3 is 14 residues. The chain's CDR3 is CAIRKDGKTGELFF. The CDR3 nucleotides are TGTGCCATCAGAAAGGACGGGAAAACCGGGGAGCTGTTTTTT.

This clonotype turned up a few times. The rearrangement joins TRBV3-1 to TRBJ2-5; 7 nucleotides align to TRBD1. This CDR3 has 17 amino acids. Germline CDR1 reads LGHDT; CDR2 reads YNNKEL (reference sequence). J gave up 2 bases and V 2 bases, and 11 bases lay outside the gene matches. The CDR3 DNA reads TGTGCCAGCAGCCAAAGAGGGGGACAGATTCGACAAGAGACCCAGTACTTC. Its translation: CASSQRGGQIRQETQYF.

The genes are TRBV20-1 and TRBJ2-7, with D possibly TRBD2 on 5 matching bases. Trimming took off 6 bases at V and 3 bases at J, with 12 bases between the two ends. The CDR3 is 12 residues long. From germline, CDR1 is DFQATT and CDR2 SNEGSKA (reference sequence). CDR3: CSATGIYYEQYF. The CDR3 DNA reads as TGCAGTGCCACCGGGATTTACTACGAGCAGTACTTC.